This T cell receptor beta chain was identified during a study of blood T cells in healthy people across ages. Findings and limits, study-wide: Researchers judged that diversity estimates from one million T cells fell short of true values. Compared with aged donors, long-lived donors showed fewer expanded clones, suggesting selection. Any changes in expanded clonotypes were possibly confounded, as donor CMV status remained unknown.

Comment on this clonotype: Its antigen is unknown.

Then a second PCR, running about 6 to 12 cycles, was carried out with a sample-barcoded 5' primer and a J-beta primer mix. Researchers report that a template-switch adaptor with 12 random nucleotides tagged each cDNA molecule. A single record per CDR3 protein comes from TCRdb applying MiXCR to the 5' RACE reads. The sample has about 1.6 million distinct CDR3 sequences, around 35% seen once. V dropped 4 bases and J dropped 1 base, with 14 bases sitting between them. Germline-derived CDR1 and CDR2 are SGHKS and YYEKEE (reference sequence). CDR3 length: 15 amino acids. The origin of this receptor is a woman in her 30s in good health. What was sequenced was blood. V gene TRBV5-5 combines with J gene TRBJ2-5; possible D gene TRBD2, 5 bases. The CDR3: CASSNLGVTQETQYF. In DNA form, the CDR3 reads TGTGCCAGCAGCAACCTCGGGGTGACCCAAGAGACCCAGTACTTC.